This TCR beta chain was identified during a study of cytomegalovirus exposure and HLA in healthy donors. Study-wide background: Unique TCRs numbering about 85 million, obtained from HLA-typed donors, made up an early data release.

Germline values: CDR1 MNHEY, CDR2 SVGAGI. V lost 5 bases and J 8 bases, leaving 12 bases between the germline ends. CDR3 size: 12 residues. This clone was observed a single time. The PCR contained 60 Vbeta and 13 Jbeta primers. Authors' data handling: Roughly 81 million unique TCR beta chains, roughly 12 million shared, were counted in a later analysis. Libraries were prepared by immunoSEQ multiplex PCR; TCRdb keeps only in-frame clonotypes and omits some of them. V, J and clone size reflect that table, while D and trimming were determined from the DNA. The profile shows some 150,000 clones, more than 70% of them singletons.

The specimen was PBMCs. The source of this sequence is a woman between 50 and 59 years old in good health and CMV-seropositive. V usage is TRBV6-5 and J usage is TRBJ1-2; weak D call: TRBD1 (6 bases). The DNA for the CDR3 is TGTGCCAGCAGTAATGGGGGCGGAGGCTACACCTTC. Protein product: CASSNGGGGYTF.